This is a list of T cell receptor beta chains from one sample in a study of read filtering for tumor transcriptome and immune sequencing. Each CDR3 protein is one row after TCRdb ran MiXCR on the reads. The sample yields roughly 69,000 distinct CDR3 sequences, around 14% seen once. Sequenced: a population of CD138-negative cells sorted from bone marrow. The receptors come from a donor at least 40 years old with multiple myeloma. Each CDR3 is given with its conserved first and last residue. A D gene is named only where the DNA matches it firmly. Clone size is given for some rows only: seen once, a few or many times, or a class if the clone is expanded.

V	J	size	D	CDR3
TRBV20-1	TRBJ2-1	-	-	CSAIDSPSDNEQFF
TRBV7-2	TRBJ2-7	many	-	CASTQDSSTRKQYF
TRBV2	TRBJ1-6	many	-	CASSDQGGYNSPLHF
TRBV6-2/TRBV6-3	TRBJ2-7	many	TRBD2	CASCLFPLRLAGEDEQYF
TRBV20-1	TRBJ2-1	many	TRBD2	CSARDFTSGRNEQFF
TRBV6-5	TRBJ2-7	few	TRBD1	CASSLMLTGRNELYF
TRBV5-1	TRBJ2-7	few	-	CASSPSTGTYEQYF
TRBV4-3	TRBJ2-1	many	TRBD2	CASSQDRGTRANNEQFF
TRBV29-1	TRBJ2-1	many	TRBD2	CSVDGLAGLNEQFF
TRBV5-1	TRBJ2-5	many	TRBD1	CASRGGMDRGLETQYF
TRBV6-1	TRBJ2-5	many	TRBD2	CASSETPGLAIQETQYF
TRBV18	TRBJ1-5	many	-	CASSPPGEGNQPQHF
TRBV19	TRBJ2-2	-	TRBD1	CASSMDGRGSTGELFF
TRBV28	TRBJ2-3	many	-	CASSPPLGGADTQYF
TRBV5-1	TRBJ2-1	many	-	CASSLLSDYNEQFF
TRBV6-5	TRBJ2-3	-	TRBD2	CASARLSGRGADTQYF
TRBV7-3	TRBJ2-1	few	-	CASSLTPSTGYNEQFF
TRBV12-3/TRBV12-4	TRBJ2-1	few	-	CAGRGPREGLGNEQFF
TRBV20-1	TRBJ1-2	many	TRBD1	CSARDPQGANDGYTF
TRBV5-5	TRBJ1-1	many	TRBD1	CASSLTGGRTTEAFF
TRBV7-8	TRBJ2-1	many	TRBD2	CASSLMVGTSGRGNEQFF
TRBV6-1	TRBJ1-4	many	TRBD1	CASSGEAGTAPGKLFF
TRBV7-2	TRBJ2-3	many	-	CASSSPASDTQYF
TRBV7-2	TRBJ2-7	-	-	CASEPGGGGEQYF
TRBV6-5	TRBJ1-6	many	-	CASSYLGQQYNSPLHF
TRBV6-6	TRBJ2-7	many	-	CASSYLSGYEQYF
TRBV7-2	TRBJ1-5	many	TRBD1	CASSSWGTGGLGGNQPQHF
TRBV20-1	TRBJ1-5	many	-	CSAATSGVYSNQPQHF
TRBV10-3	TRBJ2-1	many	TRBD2	CAISASGSITNEQFF
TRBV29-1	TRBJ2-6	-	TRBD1	CSVRQGSGANVLTF
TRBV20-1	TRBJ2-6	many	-	CSSSLSGANVLTF
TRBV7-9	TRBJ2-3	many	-	CASSPRGSTDTQYF
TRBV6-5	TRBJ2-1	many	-	CASSYSGFNEQFF
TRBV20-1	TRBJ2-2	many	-	CSAKSFVNAGELFF
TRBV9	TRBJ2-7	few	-	CASGGTSSYEQHF
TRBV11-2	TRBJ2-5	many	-	CASSLYPGETQYF
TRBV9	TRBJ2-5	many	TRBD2	CASSPLAGAQETQYF
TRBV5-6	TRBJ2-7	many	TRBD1	CASSLRDSPYEQYF
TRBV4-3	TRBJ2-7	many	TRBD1	CASSQGQGSYEQYF
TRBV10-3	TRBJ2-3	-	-	CAISGTQAGSADTQYF
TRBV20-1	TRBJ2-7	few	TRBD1	CSARTGGNYEQYF
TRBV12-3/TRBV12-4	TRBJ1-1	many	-	CASSLWSTGPQF
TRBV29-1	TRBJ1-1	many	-	CSVSNRVNTEAFF
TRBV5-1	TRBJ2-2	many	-	CASSHRGANTGELFF
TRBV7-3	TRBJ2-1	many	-	CASSLNSLLADNEQFF
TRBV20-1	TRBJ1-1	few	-	CSARDPNGEGETEAFF
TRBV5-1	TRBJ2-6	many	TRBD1	CASSPGTGLSSGANVLTF
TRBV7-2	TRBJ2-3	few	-	CASSSDGTIGTDTQYF
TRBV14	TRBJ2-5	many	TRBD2	CASSQVIAGPETQYF
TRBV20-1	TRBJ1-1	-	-	CSARWGITEAFF
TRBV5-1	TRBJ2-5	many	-	CASSLSETQYF
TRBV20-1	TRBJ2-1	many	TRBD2	CSAGTSQGHNEQFF
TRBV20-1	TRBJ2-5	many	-	CSASVGDYQETQYF
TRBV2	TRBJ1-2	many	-	CASSPRGSPVSYGYTF
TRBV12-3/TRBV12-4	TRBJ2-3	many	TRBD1	CASTRTGVDTQYF
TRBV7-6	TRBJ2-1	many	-	CASSLGQGINEQFF
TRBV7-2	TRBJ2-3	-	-	CASSDRAGSLRADTQYF
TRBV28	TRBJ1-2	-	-	CASSSAGRSNNYGYTF
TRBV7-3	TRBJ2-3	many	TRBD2	CASSFPGGTSGSGNTQYF
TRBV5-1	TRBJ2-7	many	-	CASSLVGPSYEQYF